The rows below give T cell receptor beta chains drawn from one sample of a study of cytomegalovirus exposure and HLA in healthy donors. Clones were sequenced by immunoSEQ multiplex PCR, and TCRdb holds only the in-frame ones, with some missing. Of 95,000 to 150,000 clones listed, about 73% are singletons. Material: PBMCs. These receptors were obtained from a woman between 40 and 50 years old in good health and CMV-seronegative. The CDR3 runs from the conserved cysteine through the conserved F or W. D genes are given only for firm matches. Size is omitted from some rows. Given values are once, few, many or a class for expanded clones.

>once|NA|TRBJ2-1|TRBV7-8
CASSLVGSSYNEQFF
TGTGCCAGCAGCTTAGTCGGGAGCTCCTACAATGAGCAGTTCTTC
>few|TRBD1|TRBJ2-7|TRBV5-1
CASSWGQSPYEQYF
TGCGCCAGCAGCTGGGGACAGTCTCCCTACGAGCAGTACTTC
>NA|NA|TRBJ2-3|TRBV27
CASSLSGSALTDTQYF
TGTGCCAGCAGTTTATCCGGGTCCGCACTCACAGATACGCAGTATTTT
>NA|NA|TRBJ2-3|TRBV5-4
CASSFIQGRTDTQYF
TGTGCCAGCAGCTTTATACAGGGTCGCACAGATACGCAGTATTTT
>few|NA|TRBJ2-7|TRBV4-1
CASSQEGQSSYEQYF
TGCGCCAGCAGCCAAGAAGGACAAAGCTCCTACGAGCAGTACTTC
>NA|NA|TRBJ1-1|TRBV7-3
CASSGGPNTEAFF
TGTGCCAGCAGCGGCGGCCCGAACACTGAAGCTTTCTTT
>NA|NA|TRBJ1-4|TRBV19
CASDAGYNEKLFF
TGTGCCAGTGATGCGGGGTATAATGAAAAACTGTTTTTT
>NA|NA|TRBJ1-1|TRBV6-6
CASSYGGVKTEAFF
TGTGCCAGCAGTTACGGGGGCGTGAAGACTGAAGCTTTCTTT
>NA|TRBD1|TRBJ2-7|TRBV5-6
CASSNPPGQGPEQYF
TGTGCCAGCAGTAATCCACCGGGACAGGGGCCCGAGCAGTACTTC
>NA|NA|TRBJ1-1|TRBV5-1
CASSLTLTENTEAFF
TGCGCCAGCAGCTTGACCTTGACAGAGAACACTGAAGCTTTCTTT
>NA|TRBD2|TRBJ2-7|TRBV18
CASSPSLSGGEPYEQYF
TGTGCCAGCTCACCGAGTCTTAGCGGGGGCGAACCCTACGAGCAGTACTTC
>NA|NA|TRBJ1-3|TRBV4-3
CASSQDWSGDGNTIYF
TGCGCCAGCAGCCAAGATTGGTCCGGAGATGGAAACACCATATATTTT
>NA|NA|TRBJ1-2|TRBV27
CASSLLGVGTGGYTF
TGTGCCAGCAGTCTTCTCGGGGTGGGAACGGGTGGCTACACCTTC
>NA|NA|TRBJ2-1|TRBV7-2
CASSLYRTGRVGEQFF
TGTGCCAGCAGCTTATACCGGACTGGACGGGTCGGTGAGCAGTTCTTC
>NA|NA|TRBJ1-1|TRBV6-1
CASSPRGYTEAFF
TGTGCCAGCAGCCCTAGGGGGTACACTGAAGCTTTCTTT
>NA|NA|TRBJ1-6|TRBV27
CASSFSQGSNSPLHF
TGTGCCAGCAGTTTCAGCCAGGGATCCAATTCACCCCTCCACTTT
>NA|TRBD2|TRBJ2-7|TRBV2
CASSEWLAGGEQYF
TGTGCCAGCAGTGAATGGCTAGCGGGCGGGGAGCAGTACTTC
>NA|NA|TRBJ2-3|TRBV5-6
CASSLRNGGSTDTQYF
TGTGCCAGCAGCTTGCGTAACGGCGGTAGTACAGATACGCAGTATTTT
>few|TRBD2|TRBJ2-1|TRBV5-1
CASSLGLATSNEQFF
TGCGCCAGCAGCTTGGGACTAGCGACTAGCAATGAGCAGTTCTTC
>NA|TRBD2|TRBJ2-1|TRBV7-7
CASSPGTSGYNEQFF
TGTGCTAGCAGCCCCGGGACTAGCGGATACAATGAGCAGTTCTTC
>NA|NA|TRBJ1-2|TRBV7-2
CASSRDSYYGYTF
TGTGCCAGCAGCCGAGACAGCTACTATGGCTACACCTTC
>NA|TRBD2|TRBJ2-5|TRBV6-6
CASGLAGWRYQETQYF
TGTGCCAGCGGGCTAGCGGGTTGGCGGTACCAAGAGACCCAGTACTTC
>NA|TRBD1|TRBJ2-7|TRBV28
CASSPDRVSYEQYF
TGTGCCAGCAGTCCGGACAGGGTCTCCTACGAGCAGTACTTC
>few|NA|TRBJ1-2|TRBV2
CASSDRVNYGYTF
TGTGCCAGCAGTGACCGGGTTAACTATGGCTACACCTTC
>few|NA|TRBJ1-3|TRBV30
CAGLGSGNTIYF
TGTGCCGGCCTGGGCAGCGGAAACACCATATATTTT
>NA|NA|TRBJ2-7|TRBV7-2
CASSLVEGAYEQYF
TGTGCCAGCAGCTTAGTCGAGGGTGCCTACGAGCAGTACTTC
>NA|TRBD1|TRBJ1-1|TRBV7-2
CASSVNRGGTEAFF
TGTGCCAGCAGCGTAAACAGGGGAGGCACTGAAGCTTTCTTT
>NA|TRBD1|TRBJ1-2|TRBV6-5
CASRGTGDRGYTF
TGTGCCAGCAGGGGGACAGGGGATCGCGGCTACACCTTC
>NA|NA|TRBJ2-1|TRBV11-3
CASSPGLHGEQFF
TGTGCCAGCAGCCCTGGGCTTCATGGTGAGCAGTTCTTC
>many|TRBD1|TRBJ2-1|TRBV7-2
CASSYLGGLLGEQFF
TGTGCCAGCAGCTATTTAGGGGGCCTACTTGGTGAGCAGTTCTTC
>NA|TRBD2|TRBJ2-5|TRBV19
CATQRRAATSGGQKETQYF
TGTGCCACCCAACGCCGGGCAGCGACTAGCGGGGGACAAAAAGAGACCCAGTACTTC
>once|TRBD2|TRBJ2-1|TRBV25-1
CASSDPSGGPYNEQFF
TGTGCCAGCAGTGACCCTAGCGGGGGGCCCTACAATGAGCAGTTCTTC
>NA|NA|TRBJ2-2|TRBV9
CASSGGQGWTGELFF
TGTGCCAGCAGCGGGGGGCAAGGATGGACCGGGGAGCTGTTTTTT
>NA|NA|TRBJ1-2|TRBV18
CASSQDVSGRDYGYTF
TGTGCCAGCTCACAAGACGTTTCAGGGAGGGACTATGGCTACACCTTC
>NA|TRBD1|TRBJ1-4|TRBV6-5
CASSYRQGGKLFF
TGTGCTAGCAGTTACCGACAGGGGGGAAAACTGTTTTTT
>NA|NA|TRBJ2-7|TRBV29-1
CSPGGEQYF
TGCAGCCCAGGGGGGGAGCAGTACTTC
>many|NA|TRBJ1-4|TRBV4-2
CASSQALTGRNEKLFF
TGTGCCAGCAGCCAGGCGTTGACAGGTCGAAATGAAAAACTGTTTTTT
>NA|NA|TRBJ1-2|TRBV4-1
CASSQGQGDGYTF
TGCGCCAGCAGCCAGGGGCAGGGTGACGGCTACACCTTC
>NA|TRBD2|TRBJ2-7|TRBV5-3
CARSSGGGEQYF
TGTGCCAGAAGCTCGGGCGGGGGCGAGCAGTACTTC
>NA|TRBD1|TRBJ1-6|TRBV5-1
CASSSTGGARSSYNSPLHF
TGCGCCAGCAGCTCGACAGGGGGTGCCCGAAGCTCCTATAATTCACCCCTCCACTTT
>NA|TRBD1|TRBJ1-2|TRBV19
CASSREQGAYHGYTF
TGTGCCAGTAGTAGGGAACAGGGGGCTTATCATGGCTACACCTTC
>NA|NA|TRBJ1-5|TRBV6-5
CASRRGTGNQPQHF
TGTGCCAGCAGGCGGGGGACGGGCAATCAGCCCCAGCATTTT
>NA|TRBD1|TRBJ2-7|TRBV5-4
CASSADRSSYEQYF
TGTGCCAGCAGCGCGGACAGGAGCTCCTACGAGCAGTACTTC